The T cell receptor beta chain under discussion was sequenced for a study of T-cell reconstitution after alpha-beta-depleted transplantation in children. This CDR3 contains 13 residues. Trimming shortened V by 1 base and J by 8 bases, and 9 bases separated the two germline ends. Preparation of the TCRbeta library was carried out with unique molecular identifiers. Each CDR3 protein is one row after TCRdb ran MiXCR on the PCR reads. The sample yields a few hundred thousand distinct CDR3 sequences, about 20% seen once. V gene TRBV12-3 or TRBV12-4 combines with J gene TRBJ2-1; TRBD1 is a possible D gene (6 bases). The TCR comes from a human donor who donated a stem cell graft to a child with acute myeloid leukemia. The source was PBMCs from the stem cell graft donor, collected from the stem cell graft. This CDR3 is CASSLVQGYEQFF. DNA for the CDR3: TGTGCCAGCAGTTTAGTACAGGGTTATGAGCAGTTCTTC.